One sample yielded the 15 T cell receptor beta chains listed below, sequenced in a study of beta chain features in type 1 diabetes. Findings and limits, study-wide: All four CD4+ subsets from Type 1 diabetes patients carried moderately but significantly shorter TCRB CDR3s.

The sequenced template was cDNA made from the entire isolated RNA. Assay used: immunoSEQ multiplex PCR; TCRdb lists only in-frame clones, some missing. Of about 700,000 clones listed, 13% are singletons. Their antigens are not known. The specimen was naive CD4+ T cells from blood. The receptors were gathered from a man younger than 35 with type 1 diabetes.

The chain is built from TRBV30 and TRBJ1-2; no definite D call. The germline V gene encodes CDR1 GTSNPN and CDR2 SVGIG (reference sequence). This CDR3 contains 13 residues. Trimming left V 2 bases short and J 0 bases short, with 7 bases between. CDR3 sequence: CAWSPVSNYGYTF. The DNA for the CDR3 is TGTGCCTGGAGTCCCGTTTCTAACTATGGCTACACCTTC. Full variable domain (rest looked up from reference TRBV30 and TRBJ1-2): SQTIHQWPATLVQPVGSPLSLECTVEGTSNPNLYWYRQAAGRGLQLLFYSVGIGQISSEVPQNLSASRPQDRQFILSSKKLLLSDSGFYLCAWSPVSNYGYTFGSGTRLTVV.

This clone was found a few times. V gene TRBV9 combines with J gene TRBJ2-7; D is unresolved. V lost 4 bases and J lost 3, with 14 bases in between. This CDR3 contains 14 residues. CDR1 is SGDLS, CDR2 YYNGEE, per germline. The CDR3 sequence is CASSPSLPNYEQYF. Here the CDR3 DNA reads TGTGCCAGCAGCCCATCTCTACCCAACTACGAGCAGTACTTC.

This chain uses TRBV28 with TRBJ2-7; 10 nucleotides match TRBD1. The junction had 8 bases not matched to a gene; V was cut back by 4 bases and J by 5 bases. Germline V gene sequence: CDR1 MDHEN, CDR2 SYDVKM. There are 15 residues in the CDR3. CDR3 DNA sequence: TGTGCCAGCAGTTCAGCCGGGACAGGGGCTCACGAGCAGTACTTC. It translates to CASSSAGTGAHEQYF.

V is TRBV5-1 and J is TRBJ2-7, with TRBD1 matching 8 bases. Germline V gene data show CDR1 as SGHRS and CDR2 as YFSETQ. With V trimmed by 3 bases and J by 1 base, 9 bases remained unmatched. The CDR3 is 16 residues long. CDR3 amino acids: CASSYSPGQESYEQYF. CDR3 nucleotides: TGCGCCAGCAGCTACAGCCCGGGACAGGAGTCCTACGAGCAGTACTTC.

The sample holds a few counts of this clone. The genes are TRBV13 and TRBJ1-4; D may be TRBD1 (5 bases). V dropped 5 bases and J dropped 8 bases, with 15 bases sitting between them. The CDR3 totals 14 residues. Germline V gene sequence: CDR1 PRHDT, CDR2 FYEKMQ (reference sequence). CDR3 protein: CASSPRVGVEKLFF. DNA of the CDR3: TGTGCCAGCAGCCCCCGCGTAGGGGTGGAAAAACTGTTTTTT.

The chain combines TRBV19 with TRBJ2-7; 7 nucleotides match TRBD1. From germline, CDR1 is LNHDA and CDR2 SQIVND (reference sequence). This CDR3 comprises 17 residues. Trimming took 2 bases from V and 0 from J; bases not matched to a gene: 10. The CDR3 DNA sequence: TGTGCCAGTAGTATATCACTTGGGGCAGGGGGCTCCTACGAGCAGTACTTC. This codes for CASSISLGAGGSYEQYF.

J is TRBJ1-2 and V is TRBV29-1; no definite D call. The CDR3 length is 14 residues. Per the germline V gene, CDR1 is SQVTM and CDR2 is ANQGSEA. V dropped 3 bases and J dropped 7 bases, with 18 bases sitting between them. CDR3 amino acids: CSVERMLSWGGYTF. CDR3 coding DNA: TGCAGCGTTGAGCGAATGCTCAGCTGGGGTGGCTACACCTTC.

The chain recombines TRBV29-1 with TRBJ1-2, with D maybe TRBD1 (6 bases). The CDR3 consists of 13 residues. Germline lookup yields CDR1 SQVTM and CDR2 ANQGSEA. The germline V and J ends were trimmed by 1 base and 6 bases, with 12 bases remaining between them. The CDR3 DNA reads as TGCAGCGTTGAAGTTCAACAGGGAGATGGCTACACCTTC. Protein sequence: CSVEVQQGDGYTF.

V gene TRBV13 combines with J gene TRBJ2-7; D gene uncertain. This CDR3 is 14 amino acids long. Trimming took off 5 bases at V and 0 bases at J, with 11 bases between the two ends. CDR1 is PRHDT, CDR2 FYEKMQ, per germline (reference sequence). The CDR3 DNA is TGTGCCAGCAGCCCCAAATACGACTCCTACGAGCAGTACTTC. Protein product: CASSPKYDSYEQYF.

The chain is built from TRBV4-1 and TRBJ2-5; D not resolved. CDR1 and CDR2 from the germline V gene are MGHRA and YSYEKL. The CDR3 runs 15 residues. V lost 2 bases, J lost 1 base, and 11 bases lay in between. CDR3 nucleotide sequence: TGCGCCAGCAGCCAAATATACAGTTCCCAAGAGACCCAGTACTTC. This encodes CASSQIYSSQETQYF.

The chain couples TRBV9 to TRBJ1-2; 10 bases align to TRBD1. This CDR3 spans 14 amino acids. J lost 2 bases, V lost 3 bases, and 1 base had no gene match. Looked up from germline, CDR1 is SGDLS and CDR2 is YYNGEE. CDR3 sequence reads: CASSEGQGNYGYTF. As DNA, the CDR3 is TGTGCCAGCAGCGAGGGACAGGGGAACTATGGCTACACCTTC.

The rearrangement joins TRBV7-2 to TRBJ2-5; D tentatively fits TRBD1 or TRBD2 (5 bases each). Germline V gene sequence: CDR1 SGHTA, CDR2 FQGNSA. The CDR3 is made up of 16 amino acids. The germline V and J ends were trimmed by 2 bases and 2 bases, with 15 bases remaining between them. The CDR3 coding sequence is TGTGCCAGCAGCTTAATGGGGACCCTAATTCAAGAGACCCAGTACTTC. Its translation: CASSLMGTLIQETQYF.

Here the CDR3 DNA reads TGTGCCTGGAGTGTAGGCCCCTCAACCGGGGAGCTGTTTTTT. It translates to CAWSVGPSTGELFF. The rearrangement links TRBV30 to TRBJ2-2; D not resolved. V was clipped by 0 bases and J by 5 bases, with 10 bases between them. The CDR3 is made up of 14 amino acids. CDR1 is GTSNPN, CDR2 SVGIG, per germline (reference sequence).

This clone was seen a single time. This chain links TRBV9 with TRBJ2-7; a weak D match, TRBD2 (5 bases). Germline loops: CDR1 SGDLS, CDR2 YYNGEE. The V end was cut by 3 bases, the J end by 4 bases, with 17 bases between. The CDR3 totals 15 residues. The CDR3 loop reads CASSAAAVEFYEQYF. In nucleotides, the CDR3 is TGTGCCAGCAGCGCCGCAGCGGTGGAATTTTACGAGCAGTACTTC.

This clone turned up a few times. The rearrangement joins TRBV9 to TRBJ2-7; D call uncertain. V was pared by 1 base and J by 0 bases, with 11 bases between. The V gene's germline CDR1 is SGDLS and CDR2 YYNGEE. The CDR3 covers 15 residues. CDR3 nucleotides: TGTGCCAGCAGCGTAAGAGCCGATAGCTCCTACGAGCAGTACTTC. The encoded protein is CASSVRADSSYEQYF.